Sequencing of this TCR beta chain was carried out in a study of T cell responses to AZD1222 COVID-19 vaccine. CDR1 is SGHRS and CDR2 is YFSETQ in the germline V gene. The length of the CDR3 is 14 residues. Between the trimmed V and J ends, which lost 0 bases and 6 bases, there was a span of 11 bases. In its sample, this clone was seen once. The antigen is not known. Study-level findings and limits: A rise in Spike-specific TCR breadth and depth followed two AZD1222 doses. Clonal diversity was possibly underestimated; the donors were predominantly white British and more often female.

Second doses at about 4 or about 12 weeks were pooled. Sequencing was performed with immunoSEQ multiplex PCR; in TCRdb, only in-frame clones are kept and a portion is missing. The table records around 81,000 clones, 80% to 95% of them present only once. The clonotype comes from an adult who received the AZD1222 COVID-19 vaccine. V usage is TRBV5-1 and J usage is TRBJ2-3; D might be TRBD1 or TRBD2, each matching 5 bases. The sample in question was peripheral blood, obtained 28 days after the second AZD1222 dose. The CDR3 sequence is CASSLGGISDTQYF. In nucleotides, the CDR3 is TGCGCCAGCAGCTTGGGGGGGATTTCGGATACGCAGTATTTT.